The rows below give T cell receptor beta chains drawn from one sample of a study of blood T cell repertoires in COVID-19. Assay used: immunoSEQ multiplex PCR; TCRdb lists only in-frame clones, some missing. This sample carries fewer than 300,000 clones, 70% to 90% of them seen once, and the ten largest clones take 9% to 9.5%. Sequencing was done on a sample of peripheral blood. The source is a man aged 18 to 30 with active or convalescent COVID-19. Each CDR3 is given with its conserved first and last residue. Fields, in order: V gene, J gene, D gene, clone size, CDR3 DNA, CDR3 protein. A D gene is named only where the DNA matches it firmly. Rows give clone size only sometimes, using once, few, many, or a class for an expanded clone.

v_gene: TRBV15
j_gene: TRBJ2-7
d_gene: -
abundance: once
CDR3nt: TGTGCCACCAGCAGAGATTCTGATAAAGACTACTACGAGCAGTACTTC
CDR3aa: CATSRDSDKDYYEQYF

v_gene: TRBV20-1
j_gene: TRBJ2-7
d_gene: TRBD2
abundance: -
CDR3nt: TGCAGTGCTAGTATAGGAGCGGGGGCCTACGAGCAGTACTTC
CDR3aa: CSASIGAGAYEQYF

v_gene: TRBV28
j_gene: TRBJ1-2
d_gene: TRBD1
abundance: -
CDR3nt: TGTGCCAGCAGCTTCCTCGACAGGGGTTATGGCTACACCTTC
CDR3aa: CASSFLDRGYGYTF

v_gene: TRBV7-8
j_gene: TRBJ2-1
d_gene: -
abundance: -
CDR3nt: TGTGCCAGCAGCCCTTTAATCCGGGACTCCTATAACAATGAGCAGTTCTTC
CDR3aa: CASSPLIRDSYNNEQFF

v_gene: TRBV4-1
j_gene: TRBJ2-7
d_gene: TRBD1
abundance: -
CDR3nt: TGCGCCAGCAGCCAAGATGCCCTGCGGGGGACAGGGCTAAGTACCTACGAGCAGTACTTC
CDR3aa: CASSQDALRGTGLSTYEQYF

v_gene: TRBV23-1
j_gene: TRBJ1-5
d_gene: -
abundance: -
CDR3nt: TGCGCCAGCAGTCAATCGACTCAGTGTGAGCCCCAGCATTTT
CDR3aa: CASSQSTQCEPQHF

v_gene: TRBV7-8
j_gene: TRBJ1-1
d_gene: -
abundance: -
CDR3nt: TGTGCCAGCAGCCCAGGGGATCACACTGAAGCTTTCTTT
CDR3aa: CASSPGDHTEAFF

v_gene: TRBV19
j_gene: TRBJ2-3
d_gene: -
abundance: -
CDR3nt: TGTGCCAGTAGTCGGCCAGGAGTCGGGGGAGATACGCAGTATTTT
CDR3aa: CASSRPGVGGDTQYF

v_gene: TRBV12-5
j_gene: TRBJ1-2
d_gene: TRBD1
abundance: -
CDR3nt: TGTGCTAGTGGTCCCGACAGGGATGGGGGATATGGCTACACCTTC
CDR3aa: CASGPDRDGGYGYTF

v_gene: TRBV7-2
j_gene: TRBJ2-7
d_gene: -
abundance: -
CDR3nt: TGTGCCAGCAGCTTGCCCGTGACAGGTGACTACGAGCAGTACTTC
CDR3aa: CASSLPVTGDYEQYF

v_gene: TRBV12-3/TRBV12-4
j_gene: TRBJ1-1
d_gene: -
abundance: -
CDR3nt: TGTGCCAGCAAAGGGGGCACTGAAGCTTTCTTT
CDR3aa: CASKGGTEAFF

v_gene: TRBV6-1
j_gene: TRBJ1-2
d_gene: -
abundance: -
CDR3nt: TGTGCCAGCAGTGAAGCGCGGGGAAGGGCTGGCTACACCTTC
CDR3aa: CASSEARGRAGYTF

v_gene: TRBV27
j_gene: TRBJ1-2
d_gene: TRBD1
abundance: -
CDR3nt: TGTGCCAGCAGTTCGGATGGACAGGGGGTAAAAGGCTACACCTTC
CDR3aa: CASSSDGQGVKGYTF

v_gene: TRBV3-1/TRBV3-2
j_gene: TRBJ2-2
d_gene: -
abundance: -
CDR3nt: TGTGCCAGCAGCCAAGTCACCGGCGGGGAGCTGTTTTTT
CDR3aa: CASSQVTGGELFF

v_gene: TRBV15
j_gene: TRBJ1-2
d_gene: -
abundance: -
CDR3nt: TGTGCCACCAGCAGAGATGTTCCAGGGGAGGGGTATGGCTACACCTTC
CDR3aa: CATSRDVPGEGYGYTF

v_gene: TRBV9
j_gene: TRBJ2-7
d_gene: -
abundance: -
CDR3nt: TGTGCCAGCAGCGTAGATGGGGGCGCTTACGAGCAGTACTTC
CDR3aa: CASSVDGGAYEQYF

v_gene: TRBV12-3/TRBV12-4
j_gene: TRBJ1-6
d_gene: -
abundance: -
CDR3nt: TGTGCCAGCAGTTTGTCCCGGGTTTCACCCCTCCACTTT
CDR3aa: CASSLSRVSPLHF

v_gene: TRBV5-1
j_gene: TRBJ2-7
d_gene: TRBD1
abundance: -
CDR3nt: TGCGCCAGCAGCTCGACAGGGTCCGAGCAGTACTTC
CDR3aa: CASSSTGSEQYF

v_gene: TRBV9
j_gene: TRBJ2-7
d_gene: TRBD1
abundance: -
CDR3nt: TGTGCCAGCAGCGTAGGGGACAGGGGGCTTGGCGAGCAGTACTTC
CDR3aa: CASSVGDRGLGEQYF

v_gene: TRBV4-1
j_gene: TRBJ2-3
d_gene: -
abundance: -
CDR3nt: TGCGCCAGCAGCCAAGACTACACAGATACGCAGTATTTT
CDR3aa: CASSQDYTDTQYF

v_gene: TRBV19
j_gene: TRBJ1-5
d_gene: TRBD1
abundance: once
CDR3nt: TGTGCCAGTAGCAGGAGAGCGACAGGGGGCTCGGGAGGCAATCAGCCCCAGCATTTT
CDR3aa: CASSRRATGGSGGNQPQHF

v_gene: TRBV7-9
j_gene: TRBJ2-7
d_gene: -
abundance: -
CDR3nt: TGTGCCAGCAGCCCGACAGGTAACTACGAGCAGTACTTC
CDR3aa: CASSPTGNYEQYF

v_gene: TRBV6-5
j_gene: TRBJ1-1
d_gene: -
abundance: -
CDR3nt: TGTGCCAGCAGTTCATCCTCGACGCGGGGCACTGAAGCTTTCTTT
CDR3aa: CASSSSSTRGTEAFF

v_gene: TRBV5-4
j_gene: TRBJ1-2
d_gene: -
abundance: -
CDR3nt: TGTGCCAGCACCTTTTATAATTGGGGCAGTAACTATGGCTACACCTTC
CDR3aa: CASTFYNWGSNYGYTF

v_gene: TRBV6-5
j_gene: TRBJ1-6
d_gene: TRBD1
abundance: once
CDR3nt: TGTGCCAGCAGTTACAGTGACAGGGGAGGGGGGGCCCTCCACTTT
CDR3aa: CASSYSDRGGGALHF

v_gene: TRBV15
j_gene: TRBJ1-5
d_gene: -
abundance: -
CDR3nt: TGTGCCACCAGCAGATCCCGGTTGGGAGATCAGCCCCAGCATTTT
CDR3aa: CATSRSRLGDQPQHF

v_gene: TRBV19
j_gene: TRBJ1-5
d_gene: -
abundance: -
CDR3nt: TGTGCCAGTAGTACTTATGGAGATCAGCCCCAGCATTTT
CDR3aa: CASSTYGDQPQHF

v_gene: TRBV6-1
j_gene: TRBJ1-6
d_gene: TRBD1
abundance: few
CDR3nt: TGTGCCAGCAGCCGGACAGGGGAAGGATCACCCCTCCACTTT
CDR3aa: CASSRTGEGSPLHF

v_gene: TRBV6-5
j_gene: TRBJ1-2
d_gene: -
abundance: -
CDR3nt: TGTGCCAGCAGGACAGGAGGACCCTATGGCTACACCTTC
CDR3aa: CASRTGGPYGYTF

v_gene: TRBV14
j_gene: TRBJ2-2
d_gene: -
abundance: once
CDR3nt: TGTGCCAGCAGCCAAGATCTGTGGGTAGCACCCGGGGAGCTGTTTTTT
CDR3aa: CASSQDLWVAPGELFF

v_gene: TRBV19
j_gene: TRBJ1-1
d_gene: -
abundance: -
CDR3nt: TGTGCCAGTAGTGGGGCAGGGGTATCGGACACTGAAGCTTTCTTT
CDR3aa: CASSGAGVSDTEAFF

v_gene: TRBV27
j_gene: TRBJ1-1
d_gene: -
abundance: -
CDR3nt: TGTGCCAGCAGTTTGAGCGCTAACACTGAAGCTTTCTTT
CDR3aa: CASSLSANTEAFF

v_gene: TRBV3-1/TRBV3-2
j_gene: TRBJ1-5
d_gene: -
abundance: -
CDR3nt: TGTGCCAGCAGCCAAGTGTCAGGGATTTGGCCCCAGCATTTT
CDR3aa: CASSQVSGIWPQHF

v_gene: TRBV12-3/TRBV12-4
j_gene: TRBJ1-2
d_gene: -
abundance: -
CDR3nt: TGTGCCAGCAGTTTCCAGGCAGCTTATGGCTACACCTTC
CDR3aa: CASSFQAAYGYTF

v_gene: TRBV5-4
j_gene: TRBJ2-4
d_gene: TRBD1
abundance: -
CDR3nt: TGTGCCAGCAGCCAGGGTGAGGGGGCCCCCGGAATCTTC
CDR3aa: CASSQGEGAPGIF

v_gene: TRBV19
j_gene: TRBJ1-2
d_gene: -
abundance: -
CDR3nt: TGTGCCAGTAGTCCCCGTGGCACCGTCTATGGCTACACCTTC
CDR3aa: CASSPRGTVYGYTF

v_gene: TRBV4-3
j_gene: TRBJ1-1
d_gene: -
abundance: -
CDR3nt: TGCGCCAGCAGCCAAGTTTGGCTGGCAAACACTGAAGCTTTCTTT
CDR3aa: CASSQVWLANTEAFF

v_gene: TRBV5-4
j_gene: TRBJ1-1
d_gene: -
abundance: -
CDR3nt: TGTGCCAGCAGCATACAGGCCTTGGGCACTGAAGCTTTCTTT
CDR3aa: CASSIQALGTEAFF

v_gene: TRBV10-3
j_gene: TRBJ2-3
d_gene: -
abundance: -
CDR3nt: TGTGCCACGTGGGCAGGCAACTTCACAGATACGCAGTATTTT
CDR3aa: CATWAGNFTDTQYF

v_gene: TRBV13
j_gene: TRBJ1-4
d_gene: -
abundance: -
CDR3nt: TGTGCCAGCAGCTCCCGGGACAATAATGAAAAACTGTTTTTT
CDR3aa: CASSSRDNNEKLFF

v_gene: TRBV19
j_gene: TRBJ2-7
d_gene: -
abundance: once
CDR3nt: TGTGCCAGTAGTAACGGGGTCGCCTACGAGCAGTACTTC
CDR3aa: CASSNGVAYEQYF

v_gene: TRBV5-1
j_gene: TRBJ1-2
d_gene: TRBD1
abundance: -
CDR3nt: TGCGCCAGCAGCTTGGTCTCAGGGGGCTATGGCTACACCTTC
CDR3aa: CASSLVSGGYGYTF

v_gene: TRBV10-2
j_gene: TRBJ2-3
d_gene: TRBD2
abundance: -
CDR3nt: TGCGCCAGCCTGACTAGCGGGGGGGATACGCAGTATTTT
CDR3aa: CASLTSGGDTQYF

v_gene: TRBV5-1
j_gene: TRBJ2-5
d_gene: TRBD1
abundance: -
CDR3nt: TGCGCCAGCAGCTTGATTAGGGGGCAGGAGACCCAGTACTTC
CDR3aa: CASSLIRGQETQYF

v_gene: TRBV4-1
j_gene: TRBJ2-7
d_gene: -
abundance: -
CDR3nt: TGCGCCAGCAGCCAAGCTAGCTCCTACGAGCAGTACTTC
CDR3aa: CASSQASSYEQYF

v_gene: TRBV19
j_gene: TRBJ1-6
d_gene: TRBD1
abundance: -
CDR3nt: TGTGCCAGTAGTATAGGAACAGGGGCGGATTCACCCCTCCACTTT
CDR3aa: CASSIGTGADSPLHF

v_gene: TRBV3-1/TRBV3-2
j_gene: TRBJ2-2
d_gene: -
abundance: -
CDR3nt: TGTGCCAGCAGCATGCACGGGGGACGGTACACCGGGGAGCTGTTTTTT
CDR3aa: CASSMHGGRYTGELFF

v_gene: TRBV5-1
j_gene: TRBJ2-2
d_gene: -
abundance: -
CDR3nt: TGCGCCAGCAGCTTGCAGGGAAACACCGGGGAGCTGTTTTTT
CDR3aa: CASSLQGNTGELFF

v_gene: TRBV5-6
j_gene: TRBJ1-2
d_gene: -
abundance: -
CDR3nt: TGTGCCAGCAGCTTGCAATTTGGGCGAGCTAACTATGGCTACACCTTC
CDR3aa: CASSLQFGRANYGYTF

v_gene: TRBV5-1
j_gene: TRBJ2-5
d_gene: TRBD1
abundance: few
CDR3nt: TGCGCCAGCAGCTTGACCCCAGGGGGCGTTGAGACCCAGTACTTC
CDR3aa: CASSLTPGGVETQYF

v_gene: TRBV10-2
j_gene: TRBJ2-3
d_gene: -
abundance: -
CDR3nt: TGCGCCAGCAACCAGGGGGCGGGGGTGTCCCGCACAGATACGCAGTATTTT
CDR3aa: CASNQGAGVSRTDTQYF

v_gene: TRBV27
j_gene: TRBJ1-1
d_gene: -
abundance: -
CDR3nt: TGTGCCAGCAGAACAGGTTCGACTGAAGCTTTCTTT
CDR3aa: CASRTGSTEAFF

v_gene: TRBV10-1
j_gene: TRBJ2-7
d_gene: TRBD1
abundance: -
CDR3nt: TGCGCCAGCAGTGAGTCAAGGGGAGCGGGACAGGGGTTGTACGAGCAGTACTTC
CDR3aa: CASSESRGAGQGLYEQYF

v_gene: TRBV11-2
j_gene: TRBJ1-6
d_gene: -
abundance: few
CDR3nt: TGTGCCAGCAGCTTAGATTCGGCAGGTTATTCACCCCTCCACTTT
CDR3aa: CASSLDSAGYSPLHF

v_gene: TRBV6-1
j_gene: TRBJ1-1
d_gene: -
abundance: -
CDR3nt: TGTGCCAGCAGTGAATATCAGGGGTTAAGGGCTGAAGCTTTCTTT
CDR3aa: CASSEYQGLRAEAFF

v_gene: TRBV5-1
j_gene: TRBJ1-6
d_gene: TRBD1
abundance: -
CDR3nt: TGCGCCAGCAGCCCAGACAGGGGCGACTCACCCCTCCACTTT
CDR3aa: CASSPDRGDSPLHF